The 30 T cell receptor beta chains in this list originate from one sample, sequenced in a study of long-term antiretroviral therapy in people with HIV. Survey-level immunoSEQ v3.0 assays were run. Method: immunoSEQ multiplex PCR; TCRdb's copy keeps in-frame clones and lacks some. The data hold 15,000 to 20,000 clones, with 76% observed a single time. The sequencing here drew on unsorted PBMCs, taken 2.5 years before starting antiretroviral therapy. The source of these receptors is a woman aged 50 to 60 with HIV.

The CDR3 protein is CASSPDRGLSAKNIQYF. CDR3 DNA: TGTGCCAGCAGCCCCGACAGGGGACTGTCGGCCAAAAACATTCAGTACTTC. This sequence joins TRBV5-6 and TRBJ2-4; TRBD1 aligns across 8 bases. CDR3 length: 17 amino acids. The J segment lost 1 base and the V segment lost 4 bases, leaving 10 bases of the junction unmatched. In germline, CDR1 is SGHDT, CDR2 YYEEEE.

V is TRBV6-5 and J is TRBJ1-6; D not certain. V gave up 4 bases and J gave up 7 bases, with 8 bases separating them. The CDR3 covers 13 residues. Germline CDR1 MNHEY, CDR2 SVGAGI. The CDR3 loop is CASSSGKNSPLHF. The CDR3 DNA follows: TGTGCCAGCAGTTCCGGAAAGAATTCACCCCTCCACTTT.

This clone was seen a handful of times. The chain uses TRBV10-1 and TRBJ1-5; a weak D match, TRBD1 (5 bases). The V end was cut by 0 bases, the J end by 4 bases, with 16 bases between. The germline V gene encodes CDR1 WNHNN and CDR2 SYGVQD (reference sequence). The CDR3 loop spans 17 amino acids. This CDR3 reads CASSESGAVTNNQPQHF. CDR3 in DNA: TGCGCCAGCAGTGAGTCCGGGGCTGTTACTAATAATCAGCCCCAGCATTTT.

Here the CDR3 reads CASSFLGQQETQYF. CDR3 nucleotide sequence: TGTGCCAGCAGCTTCCTTGGACAGCAAGAGACCCAGTACTTC. J is TRBJ2-5 and V is TRBV5-6; tentatively, D is TRBD1 (6 bases). The germline V and J ends were trimmed by 2 bases and 2 bases, with 10 bases remaining between them. The germline V gene encodes CDR1 SGHDT and CDR2 YYEEEE. This CDR3 has 14 residues.

V and J are TRBV5-1 and TRBJ2-2; no clear D. The V gene's germline CDR1 is SGHRS and CDR2 YFSETQ. This CDR3 has 14 residues. Trimming removed 1 base from V and 0 bases from J, with 4 bases in between. The CDR3 loop is CASSLSPNTGELFF. The CDR3 region has the DNA TGCGCCAGCAGCTTGTCCCCGAACACCGGGGAGCTGTTTTTT.

The chain couples TRBV5-1 to TRBJ2-2, with 9 nucleotides matching TRBD1. The V gene's germline CDR1 is SGHRS and CDR2 YFSETQ. V lost 4 bases and J lost 10; bases outside the gene matches: 11. The CDR3 sequence is 15 residues long. CDR3 sequence (DNA): TGCGCCAGCAGCCCCGGGACAGGGTGGAAGACGGAGCTGTTTTTT. Residues: CASSPGTGWKTELFF.

The sample holds a few counts of this clone. The rearrangement uses TRBV7-2 and TRBJ1-5; D is uncertain. The CDR3 extends over 15 amino acids. Trimming shortened V by 1 base and J by 0 bases, and 7 bases separated the two germline ends. CDR1 and CDR2 (germline): SGHTA, FQGNSA. The CDR3 DNA reads TGTGCCAGCAGCTTAGACCAGTCTAGCAATCAGCCCCAGCATTTT. Its protein product is CASSLDQSSNQPQHF.

The V and J genes are TRBV30 and TRBJ1-2, with no clear D. V lost 1 base and J lost 0, with 9 bases in between. CDR1 and CDR2 from the germline V gene are GTSNPN and SVGIG (reference sequence). The CDR3 is 14 residues long. The CDR3 region is CAWSELGANYGYTF. Written as DNA, the CDR3 is TGTGCCTGGAGTGAGCTCGGAGCTAACTATGGCTACACCTTC.

This chain connects TRBV19 to TRBJ2-4; no reliable D call. The V gene lost 3 bases and the J gene lost 0 bases, with 15 bases spanning the gap. The CDR3 length is 17 residues. Germline lookup yields CDR1 LNHDA and CDR2 SQIVND (reference sequence). The CDR3 sequence: CASSMDKQPLAKNIQYF. CDR3 in DNA: TGTGCCAGTAGTATGGATAAACAGCCTTTAGCCAAAAACATTCAGTACTTC.

This clone has only one observation. The chain carries TRBV7-6 and TRBJ2-5; 9 bases line up with TRBD1. V gave up 6 bases and J gave up 5 bases; unmatched junction bases: 7. The germline CDR1 and CDR2 sequences are SGHVS and FNYEAQ. CDR3 length: 14 amino acids. This CDR3 reads CASSTGTGSETQYF. CDR3 DNA: TGTGCCAGCAGTACCGGGACAGGGAGCGAGACCCAGTACTTC.

J is TRBJ2-1 and V is TRBV19; no definite D call. The CDR3 extends over 16 amino acids. CDR1 and CDR2 from the germline V gene are LNHDA and SQIVND (reference sequence). V was shortened by 0 bases and J by 3 bases, with 12 bases between the two germline ends. In nucleotides, the CDR3 is TGTGCCAGTAGTATAGATGGTGCAGGAATCTACAATGAGCAGTTCTTC. Translation gives CASSIDGAGIYNEQFF.

The rearrangement joins TRBV7-6 to TRBJ2-7; maybe TRBD1 (7 bases). Trimming pared 2 bases from V and 0 bases from J, leaving 11 bases between. The CDR3 has 15 residues. Germline assignment: CDR1 SGHVS and CDR2 FNYEAQ. DNA for the CDR3: TGTGCCAGCAGCTTACAGGGGGGATTCTCCTACGAGCAGTACTTC. Translating it yields CASSLQGGFSYEQYF.

The V gene is TRBV6-5, the J gene TRBJ1-6; possibly TRBD1 for D (6 bases). CDR1 is MNHEY and CDR2 is SVGAGI in the germline V gene. The CDR3 runs to 15 residues. Deletions cut 6 bases from V and 5 bases from J, with 14 bases between. CDR3 coding DNA: TGTGCCAGCAGACAACAGGGTCGACATAATTCACCCCTCCACTTT. Translated: CASRQQGRHNSPLHF.

The genes are TRBV2 and TRBJ1-1; D may be TRBD1 (5 bases). The CDR3 runs 13 residues. Germline CDR1 and CDR2: SNHLY and FYNNEI. V dropped 7 bases and J dropped 1 base, with 10 bases sitting between them. This chain's CDR3 is CASNFRENTEAFF. CDR3 sequence (DNA): TGTGCCAGCAATTTCAGGGAGAACACTGAAGCTTTCTTT.

This clone was detected a few times. CDR3 sequence reads: CASSDRTGGNYGYTF. The DNA for the CDR3 is TGTGCCAGCAGTGACAGGACAGGGGGCAACTATGGCTACACCTTC. This chain links TRBV6-1 with TRBJ1-2; 11 bases are a match to TRBD1. Germline loops: CDR1 MNHNS, CDR2 SASEGT. The CDR3 sequence is 15 residues long. J was trimmed by 2 bases and V by 3 bases; bases with no gene match: 2.

This chain connects TRBV7-3 to TRBJ2-1, with D perhaps matching TRBD1 (6 bases). The CDR3 length is 13 residues. Deletions cut 5 bases from V and 7 bases from J, with 12 bases between. CDR1 SGHTA and CDR2 FQGTGA come from the germline V gene. CDR3 protein: CASSLTGRNEQFF. In DNA form, the CDR3 reads TGTGCCAGCAGCCTGACAGGACGAAATGAGCAGTTCTTC.

This chain links TRBV29-1 with TRBJ2-2; perhaps D is TRBD1 or TRBD2 (6 bases each). Germline CDR1 SQVTM, CDR2 ANQGSEA. V lost 4 bases to trimming and J lost 5 bases, with 17 bases between them. The CDR3 length is 15 residues. The CDR3 loop is CSVGGGGGRTGELFF. The DNA for the CDR3 is TGCAGCGTTGGGGGAGGAGGGGGGCGAACCGGGGAGCTGTTTTTT.

The rearrangement joins TRBV6-1 to TRBJ1-2, with D possibly being TRBD1 (6 bases). CDR3 length: 15 amino acids. Looked up from germline, CDR1 is MNHNS and CDR2 is SASEGT. The V end was cut by 0 bases, the J end by 4 bases, with 12 bases between. The CDR3, as DNA: TGTGCCAGCAGTGAAGCTGACAGGAGATTCTATGGCTACACCTTC. This translates into CASSEADRRFYGYTF.

This chain connects TRBV7-9 to TRBJ2-5; 13 bases map to TRBD2. The CDR3 consists of 15 residues. Germline assignment: CDR1 SEHNR and CDR2 FQNEAQ (reference sequence). The V segment lost 1 base and the J segment 8 bases; nucleotides outside the gene matches: 4. The CDR3 coding sequence is TGTGCCAGCAGCTTAGGACTAGCGGGGGGAGGCACCCAGTACTTC. Protein sequence: CASSLGLAGGGTQYF. The whole variable domain, remainder taken from reference TRBV7-9 and TRBJ2-5, is DTGVSQNPRHKITKRGQNVTFRCDPISEHNRLYWYRQTLGQGPEFLTYFQNEAQLEKSRLLSDRFSAERPKGSFSTLEIQRTEQGDSAMYLCASSLGLAGGGTQYFGPGTRLLVL.

With respect to this clone: One end of the junction varies from germline; a read error may be responsible. The J gene is TRBJ1-1, the V gene TRBV7-9; D perhaps matches TRBD1 (6 bases). Germline V gene lookup returns CDR1 SEHNR and CDR2 FQNEAQ (reference sequence). The CDR3 loop spans 15 amino acids. Here the CDR3 reads CASTLQGAALVGAFF. The CDR3 bases are TGTGCCAGCACCTTACAGGGAGCGGCGTTGGTCGGAGCTTTCTTT. Together with reference TRBV7-9 and TRBJ1-1, the CDR3 gives the full variable domain: DTGVSQNPRHKITKRGQNVTFRCDPISEHNRLYWYRQTLGQGPEFLTYFQNEAQLEKSRLLSDRFSAERPKGSFSTLEIQRTEQGDSAMYLCASTLQGAALVGAFFGQGTRLTVV.

The chain joins TRBV7-2 to TRBJ2-7; 8 bases map to TRBD1. The CDR3 covers 18 residues. J lost 4 bases, V lost 5 bases, and 19 bases had no gene match. The V gene's germline CDR1 is SGHTA and CDR2 FQGNSA. The CDR3 nucleotides are TGTGCCAGCAGCGCCCGGACAGGGATTGGTTTCGGCCGGTACGAGCAGTACGTC. It encodes CASSARTGIGFGRYEQYV.

V and J are TRBV7-9 and TRBJ1-2; D not certain. V was pared by 1 base and J by 2 bases, with 14 bases between. This CDR3 is 16 amino acids long. CDR1 and CDR2 (germline): SEHNR, FQNEAQ (reference sequence). CDR3 nucleotide sequence: TGTGCCAGCAGCTTAGTGGGTTCCCTCGTCAACTATGGCTACACCTTC. Encoded protein: CASSLVGSLVNYGYTF.

The chain has TRBV4-1 and TRBJ2-5, with TRBD1 matching 7 bases. The CDR3 contains 15 residues. The V segment lost 4 bases and the J segment 9 bases; nucleotides outside the gene matches: 14. Germline lookup yields CDR1 MGHRA and CDR2 YSYEKL. CDR3 protein: CASSPSGDRAAAQYF. As DNA, the CDR3 is TGCGCCAGCAGCCCCTCCGGAGACAGGGCGGCGGCCCAGTACTTC.

This clone was observed once. The rearrangement links TRBV19 to TRBJ2-5; D gene unclear. The CDR3 is 14 amino acids. Germline CDR1 reads LNHDA; CDR2 reads SQIVND (reference sequence). V was trimmed by 5 bases and J by 4 bases, leaving 14 bases between them. CDR3 sequence reads: CASSPQLPPETQYF. As DNA, the CDR3 is TGTGCCAGTAGTCCTCAACTCCCCCCAGAGACCCAGTACTTC. Full variable domain (rest looked up from reference TRBV19 and TRBJ2-5): DGGITQSPKYLFRKEGQNVTLSCEQNLNHDAMYWYRQDPGQGLRLIYYSQIVNDFQKGDIAEGYSVSREKKESFPLTVTSAQKNPTAFYLCASSPQLPPETQYFGPGTRLLVL.

The V gene is TRBV4-1, the J gene TRBJ2-1; D is uncertain. Germline V lookup: CDR1 MGHRA, CDR2 YSYEKL. V lost 4 bases and J lost 0, with 16 bases in between. The CDR3 consists of 17 residues. The CDR3 is CASSPNAQTGSYNEQFF. The CDR3 DNA reads TGCGCCAGCAGCCCAAACGCCCAAACCGGCTCCTACAATGAGCAGTTCTTC.

The chain has TRBV5-1 and TRBJ1-4; 8 bases are a match to TRBD1. Germline assignment: CDR1 SGHRS and CDR2 YFSETQ. The V and J ends lost 4 bases and 2 bases, in that order; junction bases with no gene match: 7. CDR3 length: 16 amino acids. Here the CDR3 reads CASSHPQGATNEKLFF. The CDR3 DNA sequence: TGCGCCAGCAGCCACCCCCAGGGGGCCACTAATGAAAAACTGTTTTTT. The full variable domain, with the rest looked up from reference TRBV5-1 and TRBJ1-4, is KAGVTQTPRYLIKTRGQQVTLSCSPISGHRSVSWYQQTPGQGLQFLFEYFSETQRNKGNFPGRFSGRQFSNSRSEMNVSTLELGDSALYLCASSHPQGATNEKLFFGSGTQLSVL.

The V and J genes are TRBV5-1 and TRBJ2-1; D gene ambiguous. Between the trimmed V and J ends, which lost 3 bases and 11 bases, there was a span of 12 bases. Germline V CDR1 and CDR2: SGHRS, YFSETQ. This CDR3 has 12 residues. The CDR3 coding sequence is TGCGCCAGCAGCTCGGAGACGGCTCAGCAGTTCTTC. It codes for CASSSETAQQFF.

The chain links TRBV6-4 to TRBJ2-1, with TRBD2 matching 7 bases. From germline, CDR1 is MRHNA and CDR2 SNTAGT. The V segment lost 7 bases and the J segment 9 bases; nucleotides outside the gene matches: 15. The CDR3 has 15 residues. DNA of the CDR3: TGTGCCAGCACCCGGATGGCGGGGGAGACGAGTGAGCAGTTCTTC. Its translation: CASTRMAGETSEQFF.

The V and J genes are TRBV5-4 and TRBJ2-5, with D possibly TRBD2 on 6 matching bases. The CDR3 has 14 amino acids. The V and J ends lost 1 base and 4 bases respectively, with 11 bases between them. Per germline, CDR1 SGHNT and CDR2 YYREEE (reference sequence). The CDR3 DNA follows: TGTGCCAGCAGCTTGTGGGGTAGCGGAGAGACCCAGTACTTC. Its translation is CASSLWGSGETQYF.

This sequence joins TRBV6-1 and TRBJ1-1; D possibly corresponds to TRBD1 (6 bases). The V gene's germline CDR1 is MNHNS and CDR2 SASEGT. The CDR3 spans 12 residues. V was clipped by 8 bases and J by 1 base, with 8 bases between them. CDR3 DNA sequence: TGTGCCAGCGAACAGGGGAACACTGAAGCTTTCTTT. Protein sequence: CASEQGNTEAFF.